This T cell receptor (beta chain) was sequenced for a study of blood T cell repertoires in COVID-19. Profiling relied on immunoSEQ multiplex PCR, and the TCRdb table lists in-frame clones only, not all of them. The sample has 200,000 to 300,000 clones; more than 70% are singletons. The germline CDR1 and CDR2 sequences are MDHEN and SYDVKM. This CDR3 spans 12 amino acids. V lost 4 bases and J lost 7, with 10 bases in between. This clone was seen once. Sequenced: peripheral blood. The receptor's source is a woman older than 75 with COVID-19, enrolled during active disease. The chain has TRBV28 and TRBJ1-2; tentatively, D is TRBD1 (5 bases). In DNA form, the CDR3 reads TGTGCCAGCAGTTCCGGGGGGTTTGGCTACACCTTC. Translating it yields CASSSGGFGYTF.